This is a list of T cell receptor beta chains from one sample in a study of T cell repertoires and leukemia-associated antigens. No antigen is known for these receptors. TCRdb ran MiXCR on the 5' RACE reads and lists one entry per CDR3 protein. This table has roughly 10,000 distinct CDR3 sequences, 40% to 55% appearing once. Specimen: CD3+ T cells sorted from blood and cultured. The source is a female donor in good health. Each CDR3 is given with its conserved first and last residue. The D gene is left open where the match is weak. Some rows have no size entry. The others give once, few or many, or a class for an expanded clone.

j_call | d_call | clone_size | v_call | cdr3_nt | cdr3_aa
TRBJ1-5 | . | . | TRBV28 | TGTGCCAGCAATCCCCCCGGCACTAGCAATCAGCCCCAGCATTTT | CASNPPGTSNQPQHF
TRBJ2-7 | . | . | TRBV6-2/TRBV6-3 | TGTGCCAGCAGTCGACCCGGGGCAAGCGAGCAGTGCTTC | CASSRPGASEQCF
TRBJ2-1 | TRBD2 | few | TRBV24-1 | TGTGCCACCAGTGATGTGGGACTAGCGGGAGGGAATGAGCAGTTCTTC | CATSDVGLAGGNEQFF
TRBJ2-2 | TRBD1 | . | TRBV7-8 | TGTGCCAGCAACACTGCCGGGACAGGGGTTACTGGGGAGCCGTTTTTT | CASNTAGTGVTGEPFF
TRBJ2-3 | . | . | TRBV27 | TGTGCCAGCAACGTTATGGGGGAGAGCACAGATACGCAGTATTTT | CASNVMGESTDTQYF
TRBJ2-2 | . | few | TRBV5-1 | TGCGCCAGCAGCCCGGCCGGGGGAGAGAGACCCGGGGAGCTGTTTTTT | CASSPAGGERPGELFF
TRBJ2-1 | . | . | TRBV7-9 | . | CDSSIYLCSGGPRIDTNEQFF
TRBJ2-7 | . | medium-sized | TRBV5-1 | TGCGCCAGCAGCTTACACAGGGACGGCTACGAGCAGTACTTC | CASSLHRDGYEQYF
TRBJ2-2 | . | . | TRBV5-1 | TGCGCCAGCAGCTTGGAACCGTACACCGGGGAGCTGTTTTTT | CASSLEPYTGELFF
TRBJ2-5 | . | . | TRBV20-1 | TGCAGTGCTTCCTCGCTCGGGGCTGCTCCCTATGTTCGTGAACCAGAGACCCAGTACTTC | CSASSLGAAPYVREPETQYF
TRBJ2-7 | . | medium-sized | TRBV7-9 | TGTGCCAGCAGCTACGATCCCTACGAGCAGTACTTC | CASSYDPYEQYF
TRBJ2-7 | TRBD2 | few | TRBV28 | TGTGCCAGCAGTTTAGGGAGGGAACGGAGCCTCTACGAGCAGTACTTC | CASSLGRERSLYEQYF
TRBJ2-7 | . | . | TRBV5-1 | TGCGCCAGCAGTTTTGGGGCATCCTACGAGCAGTACTTC | CASSFGASYEQYF
TRBJ1-6 | . | few | TRBV7-9 | TGTGCCAGCCGAGGCACAGGGTGGCAATCACCCCTCCACTTT | CASRGTGWQSPLHF
TRBJ2-7 | . | medium-sized | TRBV7-2 | TGTGCCAGCAGCTTACGTGCGGCGTCCTTCTCCTACGAGCAGTACTTC | CASSLRAASFSYEQYF
TRBJ2-1 | TRBD2 | medium-sized | TRBV5-1 | TGCGCCAGCTTTGGGGGGGGGACCCGCGCCTACAATGAGCAGTTCTTC | CASFGGGTRAYNEQFF
TRBJ2-5 | TRBD2 | many | TRBV2 | TGTGCCAGCAGTGAAGTAGCGGGGGGAGAGACCCAGTACTTC | CASSEVAGGETQYF
TRBJ2-7 | . | . | TRBV12-3/TRBV12-4 | TGTGCCGGCAGTTTTGGGTATTCATCGTTCTGGAACCCTAGCTCCTACGAGCAGTACTTC | CAGSFGYSSFWNPSSYEQYF
TRBJ2-5 | . | . | TRBV7-8 | TGTGCCAGCAGCTATCCAGTACAAGAGACCCAGTACTTC | CASSYPVQETQYF
TRBJ1-2 | . | many | TRBV12-3/TRBV12-4 | TGTGCCAGCAGCCCCGGGCAACTGTATGGCTACACCTTC | CASSPGQLYGYTF
TRBJ2-4 | . | once | TRBV20-1 | TGCAGTGCTAGAGGCCCTGGGGTAGCCAAAAACATTCAGTACTTC | CSARGPGVAKNIQYF
TRBJ1-5 | . | once | TRBV7-2 | TGTGCCAGCAGCCACGTGTCCGGGGCGAGCAATCAGCCCCAGCATTTT | CASSHVSGASNQPQHF
TRBJ2-6 | . | . | TRBV12-3/TRBV12-4 | TGTGCCAGCAGTTTCGGACAGCCCAAAGAGGGGGCCAACGTCCTGACTTTC | CASSFGQPKEGANVLTF
TRBJ2-7 | . | medium-sized | TRBV20-1 | TGCAGTGCTAGACCCCCGGGACTGGAAAATCGGCAGTACTTC | CSARPPGLENRQYF
TRBJ2-5 | . | . | TRBV20-1 | TGCAGTGCTATTAGGGGGGGCCAAGAGACCCAGTACTTC | CSAIRGGQETQYF
TRBJ1-5 | . | . | TRBV20-1 | TGCAGTGCTAGAGAGGGTTTTGCGAATCAGCCCCAGCATTTT | CSAREGFANQPQHF
TRBJ2-2 | . | . | TRBV20-1 | TGCAGTGCTAGACCAGGGTCGAACACCGGGGAGCTGTTTTTT | CSARPGSNTGELFF
TRBJ2-1 | . | many | TRBV18 | TGTGCCAGCTCACGGGACTCCCCATCCTACAATGAGCAGTTCTTC | CASSRDSPSYNEQFF
TRBJ1-1 | . | . | TRBV5-1 | TGCGCCAGCAGCTTAGGCGCTAACACTGAAGCTTTCTTT | CASSLGANTEAFF
TRBJ2-5 | . | . | TRBV5-1 | TGCGCCAGCAGCCCCGGCGAGGTCGGGGCCCAGTACTTC | CASSPGEVGAQYF
TRBJ2-7 | . | once | TRBV24-1 | TGTACCACCAGTGATTCCGTAGGGATCTCCTACGAGCAGTACTTC | CTTSDSVGISYEQYF
TRBJ2-7 | . | few | TRBV10-2 | TGCGCCAGCAGTGAGTGGGAAGGGGCGAGCGAGCAGTACTTC | CASSEWEGASEQYF
TRBJ2-7 | TRBD2 | . | TRBV13 | TGTGCCAGCAGCCTACGGACTAGCGGGACTCTCGAGCAGTACTTC | CASSLRTSGTLEQYF
TRBJ2-5 | . | . | TRBV28 | TGTGCCAGCAGCGGGATCAAAGGGGGGCGGGTACAAGAGACCCAGTACTTC | CASSGIKGGRVQETQYF
TRBJ2-2 | . | few | TRBV5-1 | TGCGCCAGCAGCTTGGCCGGCAGACCCGGGGAGCTGTTTTTT | CASSLAGRPGELFF
TRBJ1-5 | TRBD1 | . | TRBV6-2/TRBV6-3 | TGTGCCAGCAGCAGGACAGGGGATCAGCCCCAGCATTTT | CASSRTGDQPQHF
TRBJ2-1 | . | few | TRBV6-5 | TGTGCCAGCATCGACTCGTTGGGTGAGCAGTTCTTC | CASIDSLGEQFF
TRBJ2-7 | TRBD2 | few | TRBV5-1 | TGCGCCAGCAGCTTACGGGGGACTAGCGGGACTTCCTACGGGCAGTACTTC | CASSLRGTSGTSYGQYF
TRBJ1-3 | . | many | TRBV7-8 | TGTGCCGGCAGCTTAGGAGGGACACCCCAGCCTGGAAACACCATATATTTT | CAGSLGGTPQPGNTIYF
TRBJ2-1 | TRBD2 | many | TRBV20-1 | TGCAGTGCTAGAGATCTGAGGGCGGGAGGATACAATGAGCAGTTCTTC | CSARDLRAGGYNEQFF
TRBJ1-5 | . | . | TRBV12-2 | TGTGCAAGTCGCTTAATGAACATAGTGGTAGATCAGCCCCAGCATTTT | CASRLMNIVVDQPQHF
TRBJ2-7 | . | medium-sized | TRBV20-1 | TGCAGTGCTAGAGCGGAGCCCTACGAGCAGTACTTC | CSARAEPYEQYF
TRBJ2-7 | TRBD2 | . | TRBV18 | TGTGCCAGCTCACCAGGGACTAGCAACAATGAGCAGTACTTC | CASSPGTSNNEQYF
TRBJ2-6 | . | many | TRBV6-1 | TGTGCCAGCAGTGAATTCACCGGCTCTGAGGCCAACGTCCTGACTTTC | CASSEFTGSEANVLTF